The 8 T cell receptor beta chains below were found in one sample sequenced in a study of blood T cell repertoires in COVID-19. Data came from immunoSEQ multiplex PCR; TCRdb stores just in-frame clones and leaves some out. The data hold about 68,000 clones, with roughly 80% observed a single time. Sequenced: peripheral blood. The source is a human donor in a cohort sampled during active COVID-19.

This chain links TRBV6-2 or TRBV6-3 with TRBJ1-5; no clear D. This CDR3 region has 15 residues. The ends were cut back, 5 bases at V and 5 bases at J, with 16 bases in the middle. Germline-derived CDR1 and CDR2 are MNHEY and SVGEGT. CDR3 amino acids: CASSLRGLHYQPQHF. CDR3 bases: TGTGCCAGCAGTCTACGAGGGCTTCATTATCAGCCCCAGCATTTT.

The chain recombines TRBV28 with TRBJ1-5; no clear D. Germline CDR1 is MDHEN and CDR2 is SYDVKM. V lost 1 base and J lost 2, with 6 bases in between. This CDR3 region has 14 residues. CDR3 DNA: TGTGCCAGCAGTTTATCGGGAGGCAATCAGCCCCAGCATTTT. Residues: CASSLSGGNQPQHF.

The chain employs TRBV2 and TRBJ2-3; 8 positions agree with TRBD1. Losses at the gene ends were 5 bases for V and 5 bases for J; bases not matched to a gene: 6. The CDR3 has 14 residues. Germline CDR1 SNHLY, CDR2 FYNNEI. The CDR3 loop is CASSLQGAQDTQYF. The CDR3 region has the DNA TGTGCCAGCAGTCTCCAGGGGGCGCAAGATACGCAGTATTTT. The full variable domain, in which reference TRBV2 and TRBJ2-3 provide the parts outside the CDR3, is EPEVTQTPSHQVTQMGQEVILRCVPISNHLYFYWYRQILGQKVEFLVSFYNNEISEKSEIFDDQFSVERPDGSNFTLKIRSTKLEDSAMYFCASSLQGAQDTQYFGPGTRLTVL.

This clone was seen once. This chain links TRBV20-1 with TRBJ2-5, with D possibly being TRBD1 (5 bases). CDR1 and CDR2 from the germline V gene are DFQATT and SNEGSKA (reference sequence). V lost 3 bases and J lost 1, with 12 bases in between. The CDR3 sequence is 14 residues long. CDR3 nucleotide sequence: TGCAGTGCTAGTAGGGGCGATCCCCAAGAGACCCAGTACTTC. It encodes CSASRGDPQETQYF.

The V call is TRBV18, the J call TRBJ2-2, with 7 bases that match TRBD1. This CDR3 region has 15 residues. The V gene end was trimmed by 5 bases and the J gene end by 4 bases; junction bases not matched to a gene: 7. The V gene's germline CDR1 is KGHSH and CDR2 LQKENI. The CDR3 region has the DNA TGTGCCAGCTCAACAGGGGTATCGGGCACCGGGGAGCTGTTTTTT. Protein product: CASSTGVSGTGELFF.

The rearrangement joins TRBV5-6 to TRBJ1-6; 8 bases align to TRBD1. The CDR3 has 15 amino acids. The V gene end was trimmed by 4 bases and the J gene end by 7 bases; junction bases not matched to a gene: 7. The germline V gene encodes CDR1 SGHDT and CDR2 YYEEEE. The CDR3, as DNA: TGTGCCAGCAGCACTTTGGACAGGGTCAATTCACCCCTCCACTTT. It yields the protein CASSTLDRVNSPLHF.

The gene calls are TRBV29-1 and TRBJ2-7; D is unresolved. The CDR3 totals 10 residues. The V gene lost 4 bases and the J gene lost 2 bases, with 3 bases spanning the gap. The germline V gene has CDR1 SQVTM and CDR2 ANQGSEA. As DNA, the CDR3 is TGCAGCGTTGTTACCTACGAGCAGTACTTC. Its translation: CSVVTYEQYF.

The rearrangement links TRBV5-4 to TRBJ2-1; TRBD1 agrees at 10 bases. CDR3 length: 15 residues. CDR1 is SGHNT and CDR2 is YYREEE in the germline V gene (reference sequence). With V trimmed by 4 bases and J by 7 bases, 8 bases remained unmatched. CDR3 nucleotides: TGTGCCAGCAGCCCGGGACAGGGGATGGGAAATGAGCAGTTCTTC. It codes for CASSPGQGMGNEQFF.